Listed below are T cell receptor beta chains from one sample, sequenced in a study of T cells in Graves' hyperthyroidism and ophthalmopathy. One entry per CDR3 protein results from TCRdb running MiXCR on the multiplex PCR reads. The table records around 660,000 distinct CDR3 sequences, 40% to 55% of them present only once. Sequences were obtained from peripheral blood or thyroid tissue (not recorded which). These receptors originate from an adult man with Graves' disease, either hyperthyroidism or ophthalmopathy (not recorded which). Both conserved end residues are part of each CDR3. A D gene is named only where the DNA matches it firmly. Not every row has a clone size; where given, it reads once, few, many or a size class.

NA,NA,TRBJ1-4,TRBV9,CASAREKLFF,TGTGCCAGCGCGAGGGAAAAACTGTTTTTT
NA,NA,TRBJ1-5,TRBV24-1,CATGRDQPQHF,TGTGCCACCGGGCGCGATCAGCCCCAGCATTTT
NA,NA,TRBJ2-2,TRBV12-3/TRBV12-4,CASSIFTGSTGELFF,TGTGCCAGCAGCATCTTCACAGGTTCCACCGGGGAGCTGTTTTTT
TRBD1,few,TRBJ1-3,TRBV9,CASSVDLGGQGISGNTIYF,TGTGCCAGCAGCGTAGATCTTGGGGGACAGGGGATCTCTGGAAACACCATATATTTT
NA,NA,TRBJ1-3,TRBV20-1,CSAQTPGNTIYF,TGCAGTGCCCAGACACCTGGAAACACCATATATTTT
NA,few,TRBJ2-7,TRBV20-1,CSAQPSTGAALFGQYF,TGCAGTGCTCAACCCTCAACGGGGGCGGCCCTCTTTGGGCAGTACTTC
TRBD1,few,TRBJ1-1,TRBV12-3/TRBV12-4,CASRDRGLWAFF,TGTGCCAGCAGAGACAGGGGACTATGGGCTTTCTTT
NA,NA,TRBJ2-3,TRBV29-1,CSVVEAGQSADTQYF,TGCAGCGTTGTCGAAGCGGGACAATCAGCGGATACGCAGTATTTT
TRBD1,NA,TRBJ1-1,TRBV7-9,CASSQTTGDTEAFF,TGTGCCAGCAGCCAAACGACAGGGGACACTGAAGCTTTCTTT
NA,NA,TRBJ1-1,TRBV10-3,CAISARGMNTEAFF,TGTGCCATCAGTGCCAGGGGCATGAACACTGAAGCTTTCTTT
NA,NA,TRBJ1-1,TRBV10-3,CAISLALGNTEAFF,TGTGCCATCAGTTTAGCGTTGGGCAACACTGAAGCTTTCTTT
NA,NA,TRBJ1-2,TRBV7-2,CASSHRDNYGYTF,TGCGCCAGCAGCCACAGGGACAACTATGGCTACACCTTC
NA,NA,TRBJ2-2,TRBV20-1,CSATIQEAGTGELFF,TGCAGTGCTACCATACAGGAGGCAGGTACCGGGGAGCTGTTTTTT
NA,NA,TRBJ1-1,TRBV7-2,CASSQVGMRTEAFF,TGCGCCAGCAGCCAAGTGGGGATGAGGACTGAAGCTTTCTTT
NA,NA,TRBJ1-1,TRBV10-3,CAIRVTPNTEAFF,TGTGCCATCAGGGTGACACCGAACACTGAAGCTTTCTTT
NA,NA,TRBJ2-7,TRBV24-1,CATQTVCEQYF,TGTGCCACCCAGACAGTATGCGAGCAGTACTTC
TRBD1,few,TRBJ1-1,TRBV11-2,CASSPRGPNTEAFF,TGTGCCAGCAGCCCGAGGGGGCCGAACACTGAAGCTTTCTTT
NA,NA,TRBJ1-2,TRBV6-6,CASRKRTANNYGYTF,TGTGCCAGCAGAAAAAGGACAGCCAATAACTATGGCTACACCTTC
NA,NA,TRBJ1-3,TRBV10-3,CAVGVSTKDTIYF,TGTGCCGTAGGGGTCAGTACGAAGGACACCATATATTTT
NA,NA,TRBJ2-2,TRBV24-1,CATSDFQGASGRGELFF,TGTGCCACCAGTGATTTTCAGGGGGCTAGCGGTCGCGGGGAGCTGTTTTTT
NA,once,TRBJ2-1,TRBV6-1,CASTGYLEQFF,TGTGCCAGCACCGGATACCTAGAGCAGTTCTTC
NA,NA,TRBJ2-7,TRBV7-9,CASSQDLGSDEQYF,TGTGCCAGCAGCCAAGATCTCGGGAGTGACGAGCAGTACTTC
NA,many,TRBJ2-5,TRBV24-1,CATSDRGGRPTQYF,TGTGCCACCAGTGATCGAGGCGGACGACCAACCCAGTACTTC
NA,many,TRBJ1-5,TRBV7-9,CASSLDQGYQPQHF,TGTGCCAGCAGCTTAGACCAGGGGTATCAGCCCCAGCATTTT
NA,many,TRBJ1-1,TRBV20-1,CSARDTPLNTEAFF,TGCAGTGCTAGAGATACCCCCTTGAACACTGAAGCTTTCTTT
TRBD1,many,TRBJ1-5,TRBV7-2,CASSPPGTAGQPQHF,TGTGCCAGCAGCCCTCCAGGGACAGCCGGTCAGCCCCAGCATTTT
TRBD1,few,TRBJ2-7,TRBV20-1,CSAAGQENYEQYF,TGCAGTGCTGCAGGACAGGAAAACTACGAGCAGTACTTC
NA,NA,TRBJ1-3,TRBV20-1,CSAPTVPSGNTIYF,TGCAGTGCCCCGACAGTCCCCTCTGGAAACACCATATATTTT
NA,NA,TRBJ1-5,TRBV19,CASSIAVTVSNQPQHF,TGTGCCAGTAGTATAGCCGTGACAGTTAGCAATCAGCCCCAGCATTTT
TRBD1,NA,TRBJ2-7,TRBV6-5,CASSTSKTGGVHEQYF,TGTGCCAGCAGCACATCCAAGACAGGGGGTGTCCACGAGCAGTACTTC
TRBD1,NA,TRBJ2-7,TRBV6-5,CASSSRGNYEQYF,TGTGCCAGCAGTAGCAGGGGGAACTACGAGCAGTACTTC
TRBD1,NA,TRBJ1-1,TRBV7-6,CASSLETGWNTEAFF,TGTGCCAGCAGCTTGGAGACAGGGTGGAACACTGAAGCTTTCTTT
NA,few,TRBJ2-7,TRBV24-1,CATSDRDTHSYEQYF,TGTGCCACCAGTGATCGGGACACCCACTCCTACGAGCAGTACTTC
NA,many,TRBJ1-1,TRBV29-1,CSVESGMNTEAFF,TGCAGCGTTGAGTCCGGGATGAACACTGAAGCTTTCTTT
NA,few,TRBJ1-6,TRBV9,CASSVGARGNNSPLHF,TGTGCCAGCAGCGTAGGGGCCCGGGGAAATAATTCACCCCTCCACTTT
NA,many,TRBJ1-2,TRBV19,CASSIAGTNYGYTF,TGTGCCAGTAGTATAGCAGGGACAAACTATGGCTACACCTTC
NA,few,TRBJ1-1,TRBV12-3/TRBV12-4,CASSLSLMNTEAFF,TGTGCCAGCAGTTTATCGTTGATGAACACTGAAGCTTTCTTT
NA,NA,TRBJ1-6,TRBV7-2,CASSPGATLHF,TGTGCCAGCAGCCCCGGGGCCACCCTCCACTTT
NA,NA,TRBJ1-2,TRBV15,CATAQTGTYGYTF,TGTGCCACCGCTCAAACCGGGACTTATGGCTACACCTTC
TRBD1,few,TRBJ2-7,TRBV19,CASSRLGGQAAYEQYF,TGTGCCAGTAGCCGACTTGGAGGACAGGCAGCCTACGAGCAGTACTTC
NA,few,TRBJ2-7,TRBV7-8,CASRGNYEQYF,TGTGCTAGTAGGGGAAACTACGAGCAGTACTTC
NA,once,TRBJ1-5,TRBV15,CAFPGRGNQPQHF,TGTGCCTTCCCGGGACGGGGTAATCAGCCCCAGCATTTT
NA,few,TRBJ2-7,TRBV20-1,CSALREGLEQYF,TGCAGTGCTCTCAGGGAAGGGCTCGAGCAGTACTTC
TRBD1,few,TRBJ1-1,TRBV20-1,CSAHSGTGFKDAAFF,TGCAGTGCACACTCCGGGACAGGGTTTAAAGATGCGGCTTTCTTT
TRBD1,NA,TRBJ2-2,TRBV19,CASRRTGGAHTGELYF,TGTGCCAGTAGGAGGACAGGGGGCGCGCACACCGGGGAGCTGTATTTT
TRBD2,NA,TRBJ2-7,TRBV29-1,CSGRLAGGPGEQYF,TGCAGCGGAAGACTAGCGGGAGGGCCTGGCGAGCAGTACTTC
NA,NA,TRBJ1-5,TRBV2,CASSDSLGSRNQPQHF,TGTGCCAGCAGTGACTCTTTAGGGAGCAGGAATCAGCCCCAGCATTTT